One sample yielded the 16 T cell receptor beta chains listed below, sequenced in a study of cytomegalovirus exposure and HLA in healthy donors. Sequencing was performed with immunoSEQ multiplex PCR; in TCRdb, only in-frame clones are kept and a portion is missing. The sample carries fewer than 120,000 clones, over 85% recorded once. The sequenced material came from PBMCs. These receptors were obtained from a woman younger than 30 in good health and CMV-seronegative.

The V and J genes are TRBV7-2 and TRBJ1-3, with D possibly matching TRBD1 (6 bases). V lost 2 bases and J lost 2, with 13 bases in between. The CDR3 spans 16 residues. Germline V gene sequence: CDR1 SGHTA, CDR2 FQGNSA. In nucleotides, the CDR3 is TGTGCCAGCAGCTTAAAGGGGGGGACACCTGGAAACACCATATATTTT. Residues: CASSLKGGTPGNTIYF. The whole variable domain, filled in from reference TRBV7-2 and TRBJ1-3, reads GAGVSQSPSNKVTEKGKDVELRCDPISGHTALYWYRQSLGQGLEFLIYFQGNSAPDKSGLPSDRFSAERTGGSVSTLTIQRTQQEDSAVYLCASSLKGGTPGNTIYFGEGSWLTVV.

V gene TRBV30 combines with J gene TRBJ2-1, with 7 bases fitting TRBD2. In germline, CDR1 is GTSNPN, CDR2 SVGIG (reference sequence). This CDR3 spans 13 amino acids. The V segment lost 5 bases and the J segment 15 bases; nucleotides outside the gene matches: 16. In DNA, the CDR3 is TGTGCCTGGTTTGGACTAGGCGGGAAGGAGTCGTTCTTC. Translated, it gives CAWFGLGGKESFF.

The chain joins TRBV4-2 to TRBJ1-4; TRBD1 might be the D (5 bases). This CDR3 spans 15 amino acids. The V end lost 0 bases, the J end lost 7 bases, and 12 bases lay between the germline ends. Germline assignment: CDR1 LGHNA and CDR2 YNFKEQ. The CDR3 sequence: CASSQETQGLEKLFF. The CDR3 nucleotides read TGTGCCAGCAGCCAAGAGACCCAGGGACTTGAAAAACTGTTTTTT.

V usage is TRBV27 and J usage is TRBJ1-2; weak D call: TRBD1 (6 bases). Trimming shortened V by 7 bases and J by 0 bases, and 15 bases separated the two germline ends. Germline V gene lookup returns CDR1 MNHEY and CDR2 SMNVEV (reference sequence). This CDR3 comprises 15 residues. As DNA, the CDR3 is TGTGCCAGCACCCGGGTGGGGGCCCCTAACTATGGCTACACCTTC. Its translation: CASTRVGAPNYGYTF.

The chain is built from TRBV7-9 and TRBJ2-1; 16 bases map to TRBD2. Germline CDR1 SEHNR, CDR2 FQNEAQ (reference sequence). J lost 4 bases, V lost 2 bases, and 5 bases had no gene match. The CDR3 covers 18 residues. In nucleotides, the CDR3 is TGTGCCAGCAGCTTAAGTGGGACTAGCGGGAGGGGGTACAATGAGCAGTTCTTC. The encoded protein is CASSLSGTSGRGYNEQFF.

This clone was picked up many times. V gene TRBV19 combines with J gene TRBJ1-5; D is undetermined. The CDR3 is 14 amino acids. Germline loops: CDR1 LNHDA, CDR2 SQIVND (reference sequence). Trimming stripped 3 bases from V and 5 bases from J, with 11 bases between. In nucleotides, the CDR3 is TGTGCCAGTAGTATTACAGTGGAGGATCAGCCCCAGCATTTT. This gives the protein CASSITVEDQPQHF. Full variable domain (remainder filled in from reference TRBV19 and TRBJ1-5): DGGITQSPKYLFRKEGQNVTLSCEQNLNHDAMYWYRQDPGQGLRLIYYSQIVNDFQKGDIAEGYSVSREKKESFPLTVTSAQKNPTAFYLCASSITVEDQPQHFGDGTRLSIL.

The chain combines TRBV11-1 with TRBJ1-5; D remains ambiguous. The length of the CDR3 is 14 residues. The germline V gene encodes CDR1 SGHAT and CDR2 FQDESV (reference sequence). V was pared by 2 bases and J by 3 bases, with 8 bases between. DNA of the CDR3: TGTGCCAGCAGCTTAACGAGTGACAATCAGCCCCAGCATTTT. Protein product: CASSLTSDNQPQHF. The full variable domain, with the rest looked up from reference TRBV11-1 and TRBJ1-5, is EAEVAQSPRYKITEKSQAVAFWCDPISGHATLYWYRQILGQGPELLVQFQDESVVDDSQLPKDRFSAERLKGVDSTLKIQPAELGDSAMYLCASSLTSDNQPQHFGDGTRLSIL.

The V call is TRBV7-4, the J call TRBJ1-5; 8 nucleotides agree with TRBD1. The ends lost 6 bases at V and 1 base at J; junction bases unmatched: 8. Germline V CDR1 and CDR2: SGHVT, SQSDAQ. There are 16 residues in the CDR3. The CDR3 nucleotides read TGTGCCAGCAGACAAGACAGGGGCCGGAGCAATCAGCCCCAGCATTTT. The encoded protein is CASRQDRGRSNQPQHF.

V and J are TRBV29-1 and TRBJ2-1, with 7 positions matching TRBD2. J was trimmed by 0 bases and V by 8 bases; bases with no gene match: 10. This CDR3 comprises 15 residues. Germline V gene data show CDR1 as SQVTM and CDR2 as ANQGSEA. The CDR3 is CSPAQRGCSYNEQFF. The DNA for the CDR3 is TGCAGCCCAGCCCAGCGGGGATGCTCCTACAATGAGCAGTTCTTC.

The rearrangement links TRBV15 to TRBJ2-5; D perhaps matches TRBD1 (6 bases). V lost 2 bases and J 2 bases, leaving 15 bases between the germline ends. CDR1 is LNHNV and CDR2 is YYDKDF in the germline V gene (reference sequence). The CDR3 sequence is 16 residues long. The CDR3 region is CATSRTQQGAQETQYF. The CDR3 nucleotides are TGTGCCACCAGCAGAACGCAACAGGGTGCGCAAGAGACCCAGTACTTC.

The genes are TRBV5-6 and TRBJ1-4; maybe TRBD1 (6 bases). With 0 bases removed from V and 5 bases from J, the gap between germline ends came to 8 bases. The germline gives CDR1 SGHDT, CDR2 YYEEEE. CDR3 length equals 14 residues. The CDR3 is CASSLDRGNEKLFF. CDR3 coding DNA: TGTGCCAGCAGCTTGGATAGGGGGAATGAAAAACTGTTTTTT.

The chain is built from TRBV5-4 and TRBJ1-2; possibly TRBD1 for D (5 bases). The CDR3 has 13 amino acids. The germline V and J ends were trimmed by 0 bases and 6 bases, with 9 bases remaining between them. CDR1 is SGHNT, CDR2 YYREEE, per germline (reference sequence). The CDR3 sequence is CASSLGAGNGYTF. In DNA, the CDR3 is TGTGCCAGCAGCTTGGGGGCAGGGAATGGCTACACCTTC.

The chain joins TRBV5-1 to TRBJ2-5; TRBD2 aligns across 13 bases. Trimming at V came to 3 bases and at J to 5 bases, leaving 4 bases not matched to a gene. The CDR3 covers 15 residues. From germline, CDR1 is SGHRS and CDR2 YFSETQ. The CDR3, as DNA: TGCGCCAGCAGCTGGGGACTAGCGGGGAGGGAGACCCAGTACTTC. Protein product: CASSWGLAGRETQYF.

The chain uses TRBV28 and TRBJ2-2; D possibly corresponds to TRBD2 (5 bases). Germline V lookup: CDR1 MDHEN, CDR2 SYDVKM. V was clipped by 6 bases and J by 7 bases, with 12 bases between them. The CDR3 spans 13 residues. The CDR3 is CASSSRGDGELFF. CDR3 nucleotide sequence: TGTGCCAGCAGCTCCCGGGGTGACGGGGAGCTGTTTTTT.

A few counts support this clone. This chain joins TRBV2 and TRBJ2-3; D is undetermined. The ends were cut back, 7 bases at V and 6 bases at J, with 8 bases in the middle. This CDR3 is built from 11 residues. Germline V lookup: CDR1 SNHLY, CDR2 FYNNEI. CDR3 amino acids: CASTYSDTQYF. CDR3 bases: TGTGCCAGCACCTACAGTGATACGCAGTATTTT.

This clone was recorded only once. V and J are TRBV30 and TRBJ1-2; D is undetermined. V lost 5 bases and J lost 5, with 12 bases in between. The CDR3 loop spans 12 amino acids. CDR1 and CDR2 (germline): GTSNPN, SVGIG (reference sequence). The CDR3 DNA follows: TGTGCCTGGGGTAATCGGAGTTATGGCTACACCTTC. Translated: CAWGNRSYGYTF.